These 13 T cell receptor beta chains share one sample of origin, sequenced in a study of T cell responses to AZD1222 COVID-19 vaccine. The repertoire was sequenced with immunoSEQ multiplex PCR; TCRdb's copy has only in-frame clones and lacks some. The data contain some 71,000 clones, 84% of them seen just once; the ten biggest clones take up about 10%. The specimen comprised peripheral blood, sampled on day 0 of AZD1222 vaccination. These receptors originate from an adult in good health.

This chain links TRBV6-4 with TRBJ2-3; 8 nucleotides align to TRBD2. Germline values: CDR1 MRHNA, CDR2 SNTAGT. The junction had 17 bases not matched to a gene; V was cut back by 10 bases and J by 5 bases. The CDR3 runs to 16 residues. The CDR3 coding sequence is TGTGCCACCTCACCTTCGGGGGGGGCCGGGGGAGATACGCAGTATTTT. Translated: CATSPSGGAGGDTQYF.

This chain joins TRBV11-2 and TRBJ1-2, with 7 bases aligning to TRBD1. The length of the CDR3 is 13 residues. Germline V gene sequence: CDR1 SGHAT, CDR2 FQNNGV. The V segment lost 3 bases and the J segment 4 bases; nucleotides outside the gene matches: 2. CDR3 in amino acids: CASSFQGVYGYTF. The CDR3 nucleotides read TGTGCCAGCAGCTTTCAGGGGGTCTATGGCTACACCTTC.

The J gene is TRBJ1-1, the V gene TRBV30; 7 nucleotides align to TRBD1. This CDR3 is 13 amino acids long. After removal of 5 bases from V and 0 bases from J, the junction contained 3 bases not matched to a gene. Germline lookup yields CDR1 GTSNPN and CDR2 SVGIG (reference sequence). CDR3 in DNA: TGTGCCTGGGGGGGACAGATGAACACTGAAGCTTTCTTT. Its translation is CAWGGQMNTEAFF.

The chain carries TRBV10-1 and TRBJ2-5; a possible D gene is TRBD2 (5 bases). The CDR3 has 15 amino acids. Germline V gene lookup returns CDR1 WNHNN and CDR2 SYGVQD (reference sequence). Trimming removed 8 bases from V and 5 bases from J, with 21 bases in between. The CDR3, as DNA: TGCGCCAGCTCCGGGGTAGTGGGCCCTCAGGAGACCCAGTACTTC. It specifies CASSGVVGPQETQYF.

The CDR3 loop is CASTPNRETALGYTF. In DNA, the CDR3 is TGTGCCAGCACCCCCAACCGGGAGACGGCCCTCGGCTACACCTTC. This chain joins TRBV6-5 and TRBJ1-2, with unresolved D. V gave up 7 bases and J gave up 8 bases, with 23 bases separating them. The CDR3 covers 15 residues. The germline V gene has CDR1 MNHEY and CDR2 SVGAGI.

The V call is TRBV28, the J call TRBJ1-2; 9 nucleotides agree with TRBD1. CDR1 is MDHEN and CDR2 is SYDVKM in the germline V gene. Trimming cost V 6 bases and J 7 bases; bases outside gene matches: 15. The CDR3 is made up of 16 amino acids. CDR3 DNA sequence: TGTGCCAGCAGCGCACCCACAGGGGGCAAATCTCGTGGCTACACCTTC. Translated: CASSAPTGGKSRGYTF.

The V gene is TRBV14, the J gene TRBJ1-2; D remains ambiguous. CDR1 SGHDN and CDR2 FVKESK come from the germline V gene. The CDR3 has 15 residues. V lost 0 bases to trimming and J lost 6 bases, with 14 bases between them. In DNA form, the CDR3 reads TGTGCCAGCAGCCAAGATTTAATGACATTACATGGCTACACCTTC. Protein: CASSQDLMTLHGYTF.

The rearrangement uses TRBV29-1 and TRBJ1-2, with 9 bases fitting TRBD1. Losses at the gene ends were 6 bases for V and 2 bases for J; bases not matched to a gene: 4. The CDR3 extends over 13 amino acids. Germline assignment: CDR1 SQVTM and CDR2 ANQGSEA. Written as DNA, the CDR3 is TGCAGCGTCGGGACAGGGATAAACTATGGCTACACCTTC. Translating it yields CSVGTGINYGYTF.

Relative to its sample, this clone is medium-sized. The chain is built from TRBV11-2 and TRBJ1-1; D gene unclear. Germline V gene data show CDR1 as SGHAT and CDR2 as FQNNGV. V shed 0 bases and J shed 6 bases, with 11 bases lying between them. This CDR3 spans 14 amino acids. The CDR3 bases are TGTGCCAGCAGCTTAGATGAAGTGTACGCTGAAGCTTTCTTT. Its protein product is CASSLDEVYAEAFF.

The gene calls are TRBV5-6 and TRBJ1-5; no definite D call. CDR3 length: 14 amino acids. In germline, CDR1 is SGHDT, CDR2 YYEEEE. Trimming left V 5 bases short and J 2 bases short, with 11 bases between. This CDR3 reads CASSLMMGNQPQHF. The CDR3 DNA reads TGTGCCAGCAGTTTAATGATGGGCAATCAGCCCCAGCATTTT.

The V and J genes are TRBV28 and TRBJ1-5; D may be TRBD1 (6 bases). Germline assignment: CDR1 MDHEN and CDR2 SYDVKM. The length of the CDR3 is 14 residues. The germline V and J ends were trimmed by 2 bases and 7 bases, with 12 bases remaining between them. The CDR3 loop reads CASSLPRGIQPQHF. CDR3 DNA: TGTGCCAGCAGTTTACCCAGGGGAATACAGCCCCAGCATTTT.

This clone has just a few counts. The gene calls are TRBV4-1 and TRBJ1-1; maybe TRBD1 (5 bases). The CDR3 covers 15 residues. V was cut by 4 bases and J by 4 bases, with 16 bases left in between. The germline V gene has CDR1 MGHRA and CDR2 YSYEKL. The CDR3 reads CASSLTIGGSTEAFF. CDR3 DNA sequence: TGCGCCAGCAGCCTGACCATTGGGGGGAGCACTGAAGCTTTCTTT.

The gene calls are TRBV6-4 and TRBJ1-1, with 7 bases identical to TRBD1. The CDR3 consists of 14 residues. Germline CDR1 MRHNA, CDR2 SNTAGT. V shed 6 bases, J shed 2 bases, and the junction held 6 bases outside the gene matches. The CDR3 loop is CASSRDSYNTEAFF. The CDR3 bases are TGTGCCAGCAGCCGGGACAGCTATAACACTGAAGCTTTCTTT.